The clone carrying this T cell receptor beta chain came up a few times. Its matching antigen is unknown. The source of the sample is a study of blood T cells in healthy people across ages. Study observations and caveats: Versus aged donors, long-lived donors had higher diversity and more naive CD4+ cells.

This CDR3 has 16 residues. J gave up 4 bases and V 1 base, and 6 bases lay outside the gene matches. Germline CDR1 reads LNHNV; CDR2 reads YYDKDF (reference sequence). A second roughly 6 to 11 cycle PCR used barcoded and J-beta primers. TCRdb passed the 5' RACE reads through MiXCR, listing each CDR3 protein once. Found here are about 1.5 million distinct CDR3 sequences, roughly 45% of them singletons; the top ten hold 7% to 9.5%. V gene TRBV15 combines with J gene TRBJ2-3; 9 bases agree with TRBD1. Material: blood. This TCR was sampled from a woman younger than 30 in good health. The CDR3: CATSRGDRVRADTQYF. The CDR3 region has the DNA TGTGCCACCAGCAGAGGGGACAGGGTCCGTGCAGATACGCAGTATTTT.